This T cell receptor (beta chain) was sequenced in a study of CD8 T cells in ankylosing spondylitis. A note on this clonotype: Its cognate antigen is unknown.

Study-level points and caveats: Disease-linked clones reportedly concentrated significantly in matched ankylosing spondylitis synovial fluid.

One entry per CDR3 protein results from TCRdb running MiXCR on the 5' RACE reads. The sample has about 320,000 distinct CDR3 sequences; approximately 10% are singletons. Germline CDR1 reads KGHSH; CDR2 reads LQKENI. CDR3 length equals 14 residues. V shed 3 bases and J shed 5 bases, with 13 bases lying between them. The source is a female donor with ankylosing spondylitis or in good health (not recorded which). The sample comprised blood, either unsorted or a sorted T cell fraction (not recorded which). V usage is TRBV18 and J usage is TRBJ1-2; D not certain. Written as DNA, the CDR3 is TGTGCCAGCTCACCCTACGAGGAACGGTATGGCTACACCTTC. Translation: CASSPYEERYGYTF.